These 32 T cell receptor beta chains originate from one sample sequenced in a study of blood T cell repertoires in COVID-19. Profiled with immunoSEQ multiplex PCR; TCRdb holds only in-frame clones, not every one. Found here are around 68,000 clones, approximately 91% of them singletons; the top ten hold 1.5% to 2%. Sequenced material: peripheral blood. The source of these receptors is a human donor in a cohort sampled during active COVID-19.

This clone was seen only once. The gene calls are TRBV9 and TRBJ1-1; D is ambiguous. This CDR3 is 13 amino acids long. Germline CDR1 reads SGDLS; CDR2 reads YYNGEE. V was clipped by 4 bases and J by 4 bases, with 11 bases between them. The CDR3 bases are TGTGCCAGCAGCTCAACTATGTCCACTGAAGCTTTCTTT. Translating gives CASSSTMSTEAFF.

The chain uses TRBV6-5 and TRBJ2-3, with D tentatively TRBD1 (6 bases). The CDR3 runs 15 residues. V was pared by 0 bases and J by 0 bases, with 7 bases between. Germline CDR1 is MNHEY and CDR2 is SVGAGI. This chain's CDR3 is CASSYSRGSTDTQYF. In nucleotides, the CDR3 is TGTGCCAGCAGTTACTCCAGGGGAAGCACAGATACGCAGTATTTT.

This chain links TRBV7-2 with TRBJ2-5; D gene ambiguous. The CDR3 totals 15 residues. The germline V and J ends were trimmed by 8 bases and 2 bases, with 18 bases remaining between them. Germline CDR1 SGHTA, CDR2 FQGNSA. CDR3 DNA sequence: TGTGCCAGCGCCGAACAGTTTCAGGCACAAGAGACCCAGTACTTC. Translation: CASAEQFQAQETQYF.

This clone appeared once. This sequence joins TRBV7-2 and TRBJ1-5, with D unclear. Trimming shortened V by 4 bases and J by 7 bases, and 17 bases separated the two germline ends. CDR1 and CDR2 from the germline V gene are SGHTA and FQGNSA. The CDR3 covers 15 residues. This CDR3 is CASSWVRVLGQPQHF. The CDR3 bases are TGTGCCAGCAGCTGGGTGAGGGTCCTCGGGCAGCCCCAGCATTTT.

This rearrangement joins TRBV19 to TRBJ2-7, with D perhaps matching TRBD1 (5 bases). Germline lookup yields CDR1 LNHDA and CDR2 SQIVND (reference sequence). The CDR3 runs 13 residues. Trimming left V 5 bases short and J 2 bases short, with 10 bases between. This CDR3 reads CASSRDSTYEQYF. The DNA for the CDR3 is TGTGCCAGTAGTCGTGACAGTACCTACGAGCAGTACTTC.

The chain employs TRBV29-1 and TRBJ1-3, with D possibly TRBD1 on 5 matching bases. The CDR3 spans 15 residues. Per the germline V gene, CDR1 is SQVTM and CDR2 is ANQGSEA. With 3 bases removed from V and 2 bases from J, the gap between germline ends came to 14 bases. The CDR3 reads CSVDGGEGTGNTIYF. CDR3 nucleotide sequence: TGCAGCGTTGATGGGGGGGAAGGCACTGGAAACACCATATATTTT.

The genes are TRBV6-1 and TRBJ2-5, with D perhaps matching TRBD2 (7 bases). This CDR3 region has 17 residues. The V and J ends lost 2 bases and 0 bases respectively, with 16 bases between them. Germline CDR1 and CDR2: MNHNS and SASEGT. The CDR3 here is CASSESRGGGYQETQYF. The CDR3 bases are TGTGCCAGCAGTGAATCCCGAGGGGGGGGGTACCAAGAGACCCAGTACTTC.

Points on this clone: This CDR3 is also generated by other DNA sequences in the sample. The chain recombines TRBV29-1 with TRBJ2-7; weak D call: TRBD1 (5 bases). CDR3 length equals 13 residues. Germline values: CDR1 SQVTM, CDR2 ANQGSEA. Trimming stripped 6 bases from V and 0 bases from J, with 12 bases between. DNA of the CDR3: TGCAGCGTCCTACAGGCTTCCTCCTACGAGCAGTACTTC. It specifies CSVLQASSYEQYF.

The V call is TRBV5-1, the J call TRBJ2-2; TRBD1 agrees at 7 bases. The V gene's germline CDR1 is SGHRS and CDR2 YFSETQ. The CDR3 is 14 amino acids. Unmatched junction bases numbered 3, after V lost 1 base and J lost 6 bases. CDR3 nucleotide sequence: TGCGCCAGCAGCTTGAATCAGGGGGCCGGGGAGCTGTTTTTT. Encoded protein: CASSLNQGAGELFF.

In DNA, the CDR3 is TGTGCCAGCAGCTTAGCAGGTTTTGATGGGGCATTTTTT. Its translation: CASSLAGFDGAFF. This sequence joins TRBV7-2 and TRBJ1-4; D perhaps matches TRBD1 (5 bases). Germline CDR1 and CDR2: SGHTA and FQGNSA. The CDR3 sequence is 13 residues long. The germline V and J ends were trimmed by 0 bases and 17 bases, with 16 bases remaining between them.

The J gene is TRBJ1-1, the V gene TRBV4-3; D is possibly TRBD1 (5 bases). The CDR3 is 14 amino acids. The germline gives CDR1 LGHNA, CDR2 YSLEER. Trimming removed 6 bases from V and 10 bases from J, with 21 bases in between. CDR3 coding DNA: TGCGCCAGCAGTCAAAGAGTCGCCACAGGAGTAGCTTTCTTT. Translation: CASSQRVATGVAFF.

The chain has TRBV5-8 and TRBJ2-1; TRBD2 matches at 11 bases. This CDR3 is 17 amino acids long. V was pared by 4 bases and J by 4 bases, with 10 bases of the junction left unmatched. Germline V gene sequence: CDR1 SGHTS, CDR2 YDEGEE. CDR3 coding DNA: TGTGCCAGCAGCCTAACGGGACTAGCGGAAACATACAATGAGCAGTTCTTC. It specifies CASSLTGLAETYNEQFF.

The V call is TRBV5-1, the J call TRBJ2-1; 10 bases are a match to TRBD2. The CDR3 is made up of 15 amino acids. Trimming took 4 bases from V and 7 from J; bases not matched to a gene: 8. Germline V gene lookup returns CDR1 SGHRS and CDR2 YFSETQ. In DNA form, the CDR3 reads TGCGCCAGCAGCACTCATCTAGCGGGAGTTAATGAGCAGTTCTTC. Its translation is CASSTHLAGVNEQFF.

This chain uses TRBV4-1 with TRBJ2-1; 10 bases match TRBD2. The J segment lost 3 bases and the V segment lost 1 base, leaving 3 bases of the junction unmatched. The germline CDR1 and CDR2 sequences are MGHRA and YSYEKL. CDR3 size: 16 residues. The CDR3, as DNA: TGCGCCAGCAGCCAAGGGACTAGCGGCATCTACAATGAGCAGTTCTTC. This codes for CASSQGTSGIYNEQFF.

The CDR3, as DNA: TGTGCCAGTAGTATTAACAGCTTCCACGTAACTAATGAAAAACTGTTTTTT. Its protein is CASSINSFHVTNEKLFF. The chain employs TRBV19 and TRBJ1-4; no reliable D call. This CDR3 spans 17 amino acids. With 3 bases removed from V and 1 base from J, the gap between germline ends came to 15 bases. The germline V gene encodes CDR1 LNHDA and CDR2 SQIVND (reference sequence).

The chain carries TRBV7-9 and TRBJ2-5, with D unresolved. The V end lost 1 base, the J end lost 4 bases, and 13 bases lay between the germline ends. Per the germline V gene, CDR1 is SEHNR and CDR2 is FQNEAQ (reference sequence). The CDR3 sequence is 15 residues long. The DNA for the CDR3 is TGTGCCAGCAGCTTAGGCGGTTACAAGAGAGAGACCCAGTACTTC. Translation: CASSLGGYKRETQYF. The full variable domain, rest sourced from reference TRBV7-9 and TRBJ2-5, is DTGVSQNPRHKITKRGQNVTFRCDPISEHNRLYWYRQTLGQGPEFLTYFQNEAQLEKSRLLSDRFSAERPKGSFSTLEIQRTEQGDSAMYLCASSLGGYKRETQYFGPGTRLLVL.

The gene calls are TRBV10-3 and TRBJ1-1, with 12 bases matching TRBD1. The ends lost 5 bases at V and 3 bases at J; junction bases unmatched: 16. This CDR3 region has 19 residues. Germline V gene lookup returns CDR1 ENHRY and CDR2 SYGVKD. The CDR3 region is CAISYLFGTGGGDDTEAFF. CDR3 in DNA: TGTGCCATCAGTTACCTTTTTGGGACAGGGGGCGGGGATGACACTGAAGCTTTCTTT.

This chain joins TRBV28 and TRBJ2-2; D perhaps matches TRBD1 (6 bases). The CDR3 extends over 16 amino acids. Trimming shortened V by 7 bases and J by 0 bases, and 15 bases separated the two germline ends. CDR1 and CDR2 (germline): MDHEN, SYDVKM. The DNA for the CDR3 is TGTGCCAGCAAATTAGGGGGTCCCACGAACACCGGGGAGCTGTTTTTT. This translates into CASKLGGPTNTGELFF.

CDR3 protein: CASSILAGSYNEQFF. The CDR3 DNA is TGTGCCAGCAGCATTCTGGCGGGGTCTTACAATGAGCAGTTCTTC. This chain joins TRBV5-8 and TRBJ2-1, with a tentative D call TRBD2 (6 bases). Germline-derived CDR1 and CDR2 are SGHTS and YDEGEE. There are 15 residues in the CDR3. V was pared by 4 bases and J by 4 bases, with 15 bases between.

The chain is built from TRBV28 and TRBJ2-1; D unclear. Germline values: CDR1 MDHEN, CDR2 SYDVKM. This CDR3 has 14 residues. V was shortened by 6 bases and J by 0 bases, with 9 bases between the two germline ends. As DNA, the CDR3 is TGTGCCAGCAGCCTTCGAGCCTCCTACAATGAGCAGTTCTTC. This encodes CASSLRASYNEQFF.

V and J are TRBV16 and TRBJ1-2; D not resolved. V was cut by 0 bases and J by 4 bases, with 15 bases left in between. This CDR3 is 16 amino acids long. Per the germline V gene, CDR1 is KGHSY and CDR2 is FQNENV. In DNA form, the CDR3 reads TGTGCCAGCAGCCAATCTCCCTATCGAACCGCCTATGGCTACACCTTC. The encoded protein is CASSQSPYRTAYGYTF.

The gene calls are TRBV5-4 and TRBJ2-1; D possibly corresponds to TRBD1 (5 bases). V gave up 2 bases and J gave up 8 bases, with 14 bases separating them. This CDR3 spans 14 amino acids. Germline CDR1 and CDR2: SGHNT and YYREEE (reference sequence). CDR3 sequence: CASSFGVQGDEQFF. CDR3 in DNA: TGTGCCAGCAGCTTTGGAGTGCAGGGCGATGAGCAGTTCTTC.

The rearrangement links TRBV5-5 to TRBJ1-1; TRBD1 might be the D (5 bases). Germline CDR1 SGHKS, CDR2 YYEKEE (reference sequence). The CDR3 is made up of 16 amino acids. V lost 4 bases to trimming and J lost 8 bases, with 24 bases between them. The CDR3 DNA reads TGTGCCAGCAGCCCTCTGGGGGGGGGATCCCAGGCCGAAGCTTTCTTT. It specifies CASSPLGGGSQAEAFF.

In nucleotides, the CDR3 is TGTGCCAGCAGCTTGGTGGGGGGGACGGACATTCAGTACTTC. Encoded protein: CASSLVGGTDIQYF. This rearrangement joins TRBV7-6 to TRBJ2-4; 7 positions match TRBD2. In germline, CDR1 is SGHVS, CDR2 FNYEAQ. This CDR3 is built from 14 residues. The V gene end was trimmed by 3 bases and the J gene end by 8 bases; junction bases not matched to a gene: 7. The variable domain in full, completed from reference TRBV7-6 and TRBJ2-4, reads GAGVSQSPRYKVTKRGQDVALRCDPISGHVSLYWYRQALGQGPEFLTYFNYEAQQDKSGLPNDRFSAERPEGSISTLTIQRTEQRDSAMYRCASSLVGGTDIQYFGAGTRLSVL.

The V call is TRBV6-5, the J call TRBJ1-2; D perhaps matches TRBD1 (6 bases). Germline assignment: CDR1 MNHEY and CDR2 SVGAGI. This CDR3 spans 13 amino acids. V was clipped by 2 bases and J by 7 bases, with 11 bases between them. CDR3 sequence reads: CASSYVGASGYTF. The CDR3 DNA sequence: TGTGCCAGCAGTTACGTGGGGGCGAGTGGCTACACCTTC.

The table lists this clone with a count of one. V usage is TRBV6-5 and J usage is TRBJ1-2, with a possible D match to TRBD1 (6 bases). The CDR3 is 11 amino acids. CDR1 is MNHEY and CDR2 is SVGAGI in the germline V gene. Between the trimmed V and J ends, which lost 8 bases and 7 bases, there was a span of 11 bases. CDR3 DNA sequence: TGTGCCAGCTATGGGGGCGCTGGCTACACCTTC. Translated: CASYGGAGYTF.

This clone was detected only once. V usage is TRBV3-1 (or the pseudogene TRBV3-2) and J usage is TRBJ1-3; 9 positions match TRBD1. Germline trimming cut 2 bases from V and 5 bases from J; bases unmatched to any gene: 16. The germline V gene encodes CDR1 LGHDT and CDR2 YNNKEL (reference sequence). The CDR3 runs to 19 residues. In DNA form, the CDR3 reads TGTGCCAGCAGCCAATTCTCCGGGGGGACAGGGTCTTTTAGAAACACCATATATTTT. It encodes CASSQFSGGTGSFRNTIYF.

The chain has TRBV14 and TRBJ2-3; the D gene is possibly TRBD2 (5 bases). Per germline, CDR1 SGHDN and CDR2 FVKESK. The V gene lost 3 bases and the J gene lost 7 bases, with 14 bases spanning the gap. CDR3 length: 14 residues. In DNA form, the CDR3 reads TGTGCCAGCAGCCACGGACTCCTCCCTCATACGCAGTATTTT. Encoded protein: CASSHGLLPHTQYF. Full variable domain (outside the CDR3, taken from reference TRBV14 and TRBJ2-3): EAGVTQFPSHSVIEKGQTVTLRCDPISGHDNLYWYRRVMGKEIKFLLHFVKESKQDESGMPNNRFLAERTGGTYSTLKVQPAELEDSGVYFCASSHGLLPHTQYFGPGTRLTVL.

The rearrangement joins TRBV19 to TRBJ2-7; possibly TRBD1 for D (6 bases). Germline loops: CDR1 LNHDA, CDR2 SQIVND (reference sequence). The CDR3 is 13 amino acids. V gave up 7 bases and J gave up 1 base, with 11 bases separating them. The CDR3, as DNA: TGTGCCAGTATTGCGCAGGGGTCCTACGAGCAGTACTTC. Translated, it gives CASIAQGSYEQYF.

The chain couples TRBV18 to TRBJ2-7, with TRBD1 matching over 8 bases. V was pared by 4 bases and J by 3 bases, with 2 bases of the junction left unmatched. Germline CDR1 and CDR2: KGHSH and LQKENI. CDR3 length: 13 residues. The CDR3 protein is CASSLGQGYEQYF. Written as DNA, the CDR3 is TGTGCCAGCTCACTTGGACAGGGCTACGAGCAGTACTTC.

The chain links TRBV5-4 to TRBJ1-1; 7 bases agree with TRBD1. CDR3 length: 14 amino acids. V lost 4 bases and J lost 5; bases outside the gene matches: 8. CDR1 SGHNT and CDR2 YYREEE come from the germline V gene (reference sequence). The CDR3 protein is CASSRQGVGTEAFF. CDR3 in DNA: TGTGCCAGCAGCCGTCAGGGGGTGGGGACTGAAGCTTTCTTT.

This chain connects TRBV7-3 to TRBJ2-1; tentatively, D is TRBD2 (5 bases). V gave up 4 bases and J gave up 6 bases, with 10 bases separating them. There are 13 residues in the CDR3. CDR1 SGHTA and CDR2 FQGTGA come from the germline V gene. DNA of the CDR3: TGTGCCAGCAGCTCGGGATCCGTCAATGAGCAGTTCTTC. Its protein is CASSSGSVNEQFF.